This is a list of T cell receptor beta chains from one sample in a study of T cell responses to AZD1222 COVID-19 vaccine. The method was immunoSEQ multiplex PCR; TCRdb's version includes in-frame clones alone and lacks a portion of them. Altogether around 80,000 clones are present, roughly nine tenths being singletons, with the ten largest covering over 4.5%. Sample: peripheral blood, taken on day 0 of AZD1222 vaccination. The receptors stem from an adult in good health. Each CDR3 is given with its conserved first and last residue. A D gene is named only where the DNA matches it firmly. The listing skips clone size in some rows; elsewhere it reads once, few, many or a size class.

v_gene: TRBV19; len: 17; j_gene: TRBJ1-5; abundance: NA; d_gene: NA; CDR3nt: TGTGCCAGTAGTATAGATTGGGGGACGGATAGCAATCAGCCCCAGCATTTT; CDR3aa: CASSIDWGTDSNQPQHF
v_gene: TRBV3-1/TRBV3-2; len: 14; j_gene: TRBJ2-7; abundance: NA; d_gene: TRBD2; CDR3nt: TGTGCCAGCAGCGGCGGCGGGGGTTCCTACGAGCAGTACTTC; CDR3aa: CASSGGGGSYEQYF
v_gene: TRBV5-1; len: 16; j_gene: TRBJ2-7; abundance: once; d_gene: TRBD1; CDR3nt: TGCGCCAGCAGCTCAGCTCCTGACAGGGTGGGGTACGAGCAGTACTTC; CDR3aa: CASSSAPDRVGYEQYF
v_gene: TRBV6-2/TRBV6-3; len: 15; j_gene: TRBJ2-7; abundance: NA; d_gene: TRBD1; CDR3nt: TGTGCCAGCAGTTACGGGCGACAGGGGAAGCATGAGCAGTACTTC; CDR3aa: CASSYGRQGKHEQYF
v_gene: TRBV28; len: 14; j_gene: TRBJ2-1; abundance: few; d_gene: NA; CDR3nt: TGTGCCACCATAAAGGTCGGGTCCTACAATGAGCAGTTCTTC; CDR3aa: CATIKVGSYNEQFF
v_gene: TRBV20-1; len: 15; j_gene: TRBJ1-5; abundance: once; d_gene: NA; CDR3nt: TGCAGTGCTAGTCTTGGGGCGGAGGGCAATCAGCCCCAGCATTTT; CDR3aa: CSASLGAEGNQPQHF
v_gene: TRBV19; len: 13; j_gene: TRBJ1-6; abundance: NA; d_gene: NA; CDR3nt: TGTGCCAGTAGTACCACCAGGGATTCACCCCTCCACTTT; CDR3aa: CASSTTRDSPLHF
v_gene: TRBV6-5; len: 15; j_gene: TRBJ1-4; abundance: NA; d_gene: NA; CDR3nt: TGTGCCAGCAGCCGGGACAAAGCAACTAATGAAAAACTGTTTTTT; CDR3aa: CASSRDKATNEKLFF
v_gene: TRBV6-5; len: 15; j_gene: TRBJ2-7; abundance: NA; d_gene: TRBD2; CDR3nt: TGTGCCAGCAGTTACGAGCGGGGAAGGCTCCACGAGCAGTACTTC; CDR3aa: CASSYERGRLHEQYF
v_gene: TRBV25-1; len: 13; j_gene: TRBJ1-4; abundance: NA; d_gene: NA; CDR3nt: TGTGCCAGCAGGGGGAGGACGGTAGAAAAACTGTTTTTT; CDR3aa: CASRGRTVEKLFF
v_gene: TRBV28; len: 13; j_gene: TRBJ1-5; abundance: NA; d_gene: NA; CDR3nt: TGTGCCAGCATTGAGAGGGGTAATCAGCCCCAGCATTTT; CDR3aa: CASIERGNQPQHF
v_gene: TRBV24-1; len: 17; j_gene: TRBJ2-3; abundance: once; d_gene: NA; CDR3nt: TGTGCCACCAGTGACAACCGGGGCTCCGAAAGCACAGATACGCAGTATTTT; CDR3aa: CATSDNRGSESTDTQYF
v_gene: TRBV18; len: 16; j_gene: TRBJ1-5; abundance: NA; d_gene: TRBD1; CDR3nt: TGTGCCAGCTCACCAAGCGGGACAGGGCGTAGTCAGCCCCAGCATTTT; CDR3aa: CASSPSGTGRSQPQHF
v_gene: TRBV21-1; len: 14; j_gene: TRBJ1-4; abundance: NA; d_gene: NA; CDR3nt: TGTGCCAGCAGGAGGGCCTGCCCTCATGAAAAACTGTTTTTT; CDR3aa: CASRRACPHEKLFF
v_gene: TRBV28; len: 13; j_gene: TRBJ2-3; abundance: NA; d_gene: TRBD2; CDR3nt: TGTGCCAGCGAGACTAGCGGGGGAGATACGCAGTATTTT; CDR3aa: CASETSGGDTQYF
v_gene: TRBV5-1; len: 17; j_gene: TRBJ2-3; abundance: NA; d_gene: TRBD2; CDR3nt: TGCGCCAGCAGCTTGGTAGTAGCGGGGGGCGACACAGATACGCAGTATTTT; CDR3aa: CASSLVVAGGDTDTQYF
v_gene: TRBV18; len: 16; j_gene: TRBJ1-1; abundance: NA; d_gene: TRBD1; CDR3nt: TGTGCCAGCTCAGAATACCATTCAGGACAGGGCCCTGAAGCTTTCTTT; CDR3aa: CASSEYHSGQGPEAFF
v_gene: TRBV9; len: 16; j_gene: TRBJ1-5; abundance: NA; d_gene: NA; CDR3nt: TGTGCCAGCAGCCTTTCATACAGGTATAGGAATCAGCCCCAGCATTTT; CDR3aa: CASSLSYRYRNQPQHF
v_gene: TRBV5-4; len: 13; j_gene: TRBJ2-7; abundance: few; d_gene: NA; CDR3nt: TGTGCCAGCAGCTTGGAAAGGGAGTACGAGCAGTACTTC; CDR3aa: CASSLEREYEQYF
v_gene: TRBV6-6; len: 16; j_gene: TRBJ1-1; abundance: NA; d_gene: TRBD1; CDR3nt: TGTGCCAGCAGGCCCGACAGGGGAGGAGAGAGGACTGAAGCTTTCTTT; CDR3aa: CASRPDRGGERTEAFF
v_gene: TRBV5-1; len: 15; j_gene: TRBJ1-1; abundance: NA; d_gene: NA; CDR3nt: TGCGCCAGCAGCTTGGGTGGGCCCTTGAACACTGAAGCTTTCTTT; CDR3aa: CASSLGGPLNTEAFF
v_gene: TRBV9; len: 15; j_gene: TRBJ2-2; abundance: NA; d_gene: NA; CDR3nt: TGTGCCAGCAGCGCCTTCAGGGTCGACACCGGGGAGCTGTTTTTT; CDR3aa: CASSAFRVDTGELFF
v_gene: TRBV7-9; len: 13; j_gene: TRBJ1-1; abundance: NA; d_gene: NA; CDR3nt: TGTGCCAGCAGCTTAAGTCTGAGGCGGGAAGCTTTCTTT; CDR3aa: CASSLSLRREAFF
v_gene: TRBV5-5; len: 13; j_gene: TRBJ1-6; abundance: NA; d_gene: NA; CDR3nt: TGTGCCAGCATCGCTCTCGAAAATTCACCCCTCCACTTT; CDR3aa: CASIALENSPLHF
v_gene: TRBV7-2; len: 15; j_gene: TRBJ1-4; abundance: NA; d_gene: NA; CDR3nt: TGTGCCAGCAGCCGGACAGCCGCAACTAATGAAAAACTGTTTTTT; CDR3aa: CASSRTAATNEKLFF
v_gene: TRBV28; len: 13; j_gene: TRBJ1-2; abundance: NA; d_gene: NA; CDR3nt: TGTGCCAGCAGTTCCCCCGACCGGTATGGCTACACCTTC; CDR3aa: CASSSPDRYGYTF
v_gene: TRBV7-9; len: 12; j_gene: TRBJ2-7; abundance: NA; d_gene: NA; CDR3nt: TGTGCCAGCAGCCCGCTAACCTACGAGCAGTACTTC; CDR3aa: CASSPLTYEQYF
v_gene: TRBV11-3; len: 16; j_gene: TRBJ2-3; abundance: NA; d_gene: NA; CDR3nt: TGTGCCAGCAGCTTAGCATCCCAGCGGGGACAAAATACGCAGTATTTT; CDR3aa: CASSLASQRGQNTQYF
v_gene: TRBV10-3; len: 15; j_gene: TRBJ2-2; abundance: NA; d_gene: NA; CDR3nt: TGTGCCATCAGTGAACTAGGGTTAGGCACCGGGGAGCTGTTTTTT; CDR3aa: CAISELGLGTGELFF
v_gene: TRBV6-5; len: 14; j_gene: TRBJ1-2; abundance: NA; d_gene: NA; CDR3nt: TGTGCCAGCAGTTACGGGGGTCCCCTCTATGGCTACACCTTC; CDR3aa: CASSYGGPLYGYTF
v_gene: TRBV7-3; len: 16; j_gene: TRBJ1-2; abundance: NA; d_gene: TRBD1; CDR3nt: TGTGCCAGCAGCTTAGGGGGACAGCGAGCTAACTATGGCTACACCTTC; CDR3aa: CASSLGGQRANYGYTF
v_gene: TRBV10-3; len: 15; j_gene: TRBJ2-2; abundance: NA; d_gene: NA; CDR3nt: TGTGCCATCAAGGGGACAAGTACAAACACCGGGGAGCTGTTTTTT; CDR3aa: CAIKGTSTNTGELFF
v_gene: TRBV20-1; len: 19; j_gene: TRBJ2-3; abundance: NA; d_gene: TRBD2; CDR3nt: TGCAGTGCTAGTGGGGACGGGCTAGCGGGGGGTGAGGGAACAGATACGCAGTATTTT; CDR3aa: CSASGDGLAGGEGTDTQYF
v_gene: TRBV5-4; len: 14; j_gene: TRBJ1-3; abundance: NA; d_gene: NA; CDR3nt: TGTGCCAGCAGCTTGGAGGGGAAGGAAAACACCATATATTTT; CDR3aa: CASSLEGKENTIYF